The 21 T cell receptor beta chains presented below share a single source sample, sequenced in a study of shared clonotypes between healthy human individuals. Clones were sequenced by immunoSEQ multiplex PCR, and TCRdb holds only the in-frame ones, with some missing. The sample includes 1,400,000 or so clones, around 98.5% of them seen just once. Sequencing was performed on naive CD4+ T cells sorted from blood. The subset is: CD45RA+ positively selected. Receptors were obtained from a man aged 30-40 years in good health.

J is TRBJ2-5 and V is TRBV2; 10 nucleotides agree with TRBD2. The CDR3 sequence is 14 residues long. The V gene end was trimmed by 6 bases and the J gene end by 4 bases; junction bases not matched to a gene: 5. In germline, CDR1 is SNHLY, CDR2 FYNNEI. CDR3 nucleotides: TGTGCCAGCAGCCCTAGCGGGAGAAGAGAGACCCAGTACTTC. It encodes CASSPSGRRETQYF.

The genes are TRBV15 and TRBJ1-5; D is unclear. Germline CDR1 is LNHNV and CDR2 is YYDKDF (reference sequence). The CDR3 is 15 residues long. Trimming pared 5 bases from V and 0 bases from J, leaving 11 bases between. The CDR3 DNA reads TGTGCCACCAGCGGTGACGGTTATAGCAATCAGCCCCAGCATTTT. This codes for CATSGDGYSNQPQHF.

On this clone itself: Other DNA sequences of this sample code for an identical CDR3. The chain links TRBV18 to TRBJ2-7, with unresolved D. The germline V gene has CDR1 KGHSH and CDR2 LQKENI. The V gene lost 6 bases and the J gene lost 2 bases, with 8 bases spanning the gap. The CDR3 is 12 amino acids. The CDR3 nucleotides are TGTGCCAGCTCGCCCCTCGCCTACGAGCAGTACTTC. Translation: CASSPLAYEQYF.

The V and J genes are TRBV7-6 and TRBJ2-7, with a weak D call TRBD2 (5 bases). The CDR3 has 14 residues. The germline V and J ends were trimmed by 5 bases and 2 bases, with 13 bases remaining between them. CDR1 and CDR2 (germline): SGHVS, FNYEAQ. CDR3 amino acids: CASSQAAGPYEQYF. CDR3 in DNA: TGTGCCAGCAGCCAAGCCGCGGGCCCCTACGAGCAGTACTTC.

The rearrangement links TRBV7-9 to TRBJ2-4, with 7 bases fitting TRBD1. The CDR3 runs to 15 residues. Germline CDR1 and CDR2: SEHNR and FQNEAQ (reference sequence). J lost 7 bases, V lost 8 bases, and 14 bases had no gene match. CDR3 nucleotides: TGTGCCAGCGAGAACCAAAGGGACAGCCGGAACATTCAGTACTTC. Protein: CASENQRDSRNIQYF.

The rearrangement joins TRBV5-4 to TRBJ2-1, with D tentatively TRBD2 (6 bases). Germline values: CDR1 SGHNT, CDR2 YYREEE (reference sequence). Trimming stripped 0 bases from V and 7 bases from J, with 11 bases between. The CDR3 sequence is 14 residues long. This chain's CDR3 is CASSLGSGRNEQFF. The CDR3 DNA sequence: TGTGCCAGCAGCTTGGGAAGCGGGCGGAATGAGCAGTTCTTC. The complete variable domain, with remaining parts taken from reference TRBV5-4 and TRBJ2-1, reads ETGVTQSPTHLIKTRGQQVTLRCSSQSGHNTVSWYQQALGQGPQFIFQYYREEENGRGNFPPRFSGLQFPNYSSELNVNALELDDSALYLCASSLGSGRNEQFFGPGTRLTVL.

Comment on this clone: Other nucleotide sequences from this sample produce the same CDR3. The V and J genes are TRBV19 and TRBJ2-7; D is possibly TRBD1 or TRBD2 (5 bases each). This CDR3 contains 14 residues. The germline V gene has CDR1 LNHDA and CDR2 SQIVND (reference sequence). With 6 bases removed from V and 0 bases from J, the gap between germline ends came to 12 bases. The CDR3 sequence is CASRPGRSSYEQYF. The CDR3 DNA reads as TGTGCCAGTAGGCCGGGACGGAGCTCCTACGAGCAGTACTTC.

CDR3 sequence: CASSVINEAHYEQYF. As DNA, the CDR3 is TGTGCCAGCAGTGTGATCAACGAGGCTCACTACGAGCAGTACTTC. The chain employs TRBV6-1 and TRBJ2-7; D not resolved. There are 15 residues in the CDR3. Germline CDR1 is MNHNS and CDR2 is SASEGT. The germline V and J ends were trimmed by 4 bases and 3 bases, with 16 bases remaining between them.

V usage is TRBV5-6 and J usage is TRBJ2-7; D not certain. This CDR3 contains 14 residues. The germline V and J ends were trimmed by 0 bases and 2 bases, with 9 bases remaining between them. The germline gives CDR1 SGHDT, CDR2 YYEEEE. The CDR3 nucleotides read TGTGCCAGCAGCTTGGGTCGGCTTACCTACGAGCAGTACTTC. Protein: CASSLGRLTYEQYF.

The CDR3 nucleotides are TGTGCCAGTACAACAGGGTGGGCTGAAGCTTTCTTT. This translates into CASTTGWAEAFF. The chain has TRBV19 and TRBJ1-1, with D possibly being TRBD1 (6 bases). Germline V gene lookup returns CDR1 LNHDA and CDR2 SQIVND (reference sequence). V shed 7 bases and J shed 6 bases, with 12 bases lying between them. CDR3 length equals 12 residues.

The chain joins TRBV2 to TRBJ2-1, with D perhaps TRBD1 or TRBD2 (5 bases each). V lost 4 bases and J 0 bases, leaving 7 bases between the germline ends. This CDR3 contains 14 residues. The germline V gene has CDR1 SNHLY and CDR2 FYNNEI. This CDR3 reads CASSAGASYNEQFF. Written as DNA, the CDR3 is TGTGCCAGCAGTGCCGGGGCCTCCTACAATGAGCAGTTCTTC.

The V call is TRBV5-6, the J call TRBJ2-5; 7 positions agree with TRBD1. CDR3 size: 14 residues. The trim removed 6 bases at V and 5 bases at J, leaving 10 bases unmatched. Germline V gives CDR1 SGHDT, CDR2 YYEEEE. The CDR3 nucleotides are TGTGCCAGCATTACGGGACAGCTTCGTGAGACCCAGTACTTC. It translates to CASITGQLRETQYF.

CDR3 bases: TGTGCCAGCAGCCAGCTTCTACAGGGGGCGGGTGAAAAACTGTTTTTT. As protein: CASSQLLQGAGEKLFF. The V and J genes are TRBV7-9 and TRBJ1-4; 9 bases fit TRBD1. The CDR3 is made up of 16 amino acids. J gave up 7 bases and V 5 bases, and 11 bases lay outside the gene matches. Germline V gene sequence: CDR1 SEHNR, CDR2 FQNEAQ (reference sequence). The whole variable domain, remainder taken from reference TRBV7-9 and TRBJ1-4, is DTGVSQNPRHKITKRGQNVTFRCDPISEHNRLYWYRQTLGQGPEFLTYFQNEAQLEKSRLLSDRFSAERPKGSFSTLEIQRTEQGDSAMYLCASSQLLQGAGEKLFFGSGTQLSVL.

The chain has TRBV27 and TRBJ1-5, with D unclear. The germline V and J ends were trimmed by 6 bases and 5 bases, with 14 bases remaining between them. Per the germline V gene, CDR1 is MNHEY and CDR2 is SMNVEV (reference sequence). The CDR3 is made up of 14 amino acids. CDR3 bases: TGTGCCAGCAGCCCCGAACCGCGGGATCAGCCCCAGCATTTT. This encodes CASSPEPRDQPQHF.

The chain is built from TRBV29-1 and TRBJ2-5; possibly TRBD2 for D (5 bases). Trimming removed 5 bases at V and 1 base at J, with 11 bases between. This CDR3 has 13 residues. Looked up from germline, CDR1 is SQVTM and CDR2 is ANQGSEA. The CDR3 DNA reads as TGCAGCGTTAGTCAAGGGAGCCAAGAGACCCAGTACTTC. Translating it yields CSVSQGSQETQYF.

Concerning this clone itself: Other DNA sequences from this sample encode an identical CDR3 as well. The chain joins TRBV5-1 to TRBJ2-5, with D unclear. The germline gives CDR1 SGHRS, CDR2 YFSETQ. There are 12 residues in the CDR3. The V end was cut by 0 bases, the J end by 5 bases, with 5 bases between. The CDR3 DNA reads as TGCGCCAGCAGCTTGGTCCCGGAGACCCAGTACTTC. It specifies CASSLVPETQYF.

The rearrangement uses TRBV28 and TRBJ1-5; D remains ambiguous. V gave up 3 bases and J gave up 5 bases, with 20 bases separating them. The CDR3 is 17 residues long. CDR1 is MDHEN, CDR2 SYDVKM, per germline. The CDR3 bases are TGTGCCAGCAGTTTTGTTTGGTCTCCGCCAGCCGATCAGCCCCAGCATTTT. It specifies CASSFVWSPPADQPQHF.

The V and J genes are TRBV6-1 and TRBJ1-2, with D uncertain. The CDR3 runs to 14 residues. In germline, CDR1 is MNHNS, CDR2 SASEGT. Trimming removed 4 bases at V and 4 bases at J, with 13 bases between. CDR3 sequence (DNA): TGTGCCAGCAGTGTCAGGAGAACCCCCTATGGCTACACCTTC. As protein: CASSVRRTPYGYTF.

This chain uses TRBV28 with TRBJ1-4; D is undetermined. The CDR3 is made up of 13 amino acids. V lost 5 bases and J 8 bases, leaving 12 bases between the germline ends. The germline gives CDR1 MDHEN, CDR2 SYDVKM. The CDR3, as DNA: TGTGCCAGCAGTGAATTAGCAGAAGAAAAACTGTTTTTT. Its translation is CASSELAEEKLFF. The whole variable domain, filled in from reference TRBV28 and TRBJ1-4, reads DVKVTQSSRYLVKRTGEKVFLECVQDMDHENMFWYRQDPGLGLRLIYFSYDVKMKEKGDIPEGYSVSREKKERFSLILESASTNQTSMYLCASSELAEEKLFFGSGTQLSVL.

This chain links TRBV5-6 with TRBJ2-3; 13 bases match TRBD2. V gave up 0 bases and J gave up 3 bases; unmatched junction bases: 4. The CDR3 contains 17 residues. The germline V gene encodes CDR1 SGHDT and CDR2 YYEEEE. CDR3 sequence reads: CASSLETSGRRTDTQYF. CDR3 nucleotide sequence: TGTGCCAGCAGCTTGGAGACTAGCGGGAGGAGAACAGATACGCAGTATTTT.

The V call is TRBV15, the J call TRBJ2-6; unclear D gene. CDR1 and CDR2 from the germline V gene are LNHNV and YYDKDF (reference sequence). V gave up 8 bases and J gave up 4 bases, with 9 bases separating them. The CDR3 has 13 amino acids. The CDR3 is CATGVAGANVLTF. The CDR3 DNA reads TGTGCCACCGGAGTAGCAGGGGCCAACGTCCTGACTTTC. The full variable domain, with the rest looked up from reference TRBV15 and TRBJ2-6, is DAMVIQNPRYQVTQFGKPVTLSCSQTLNHNVMYWYQQKSSQAPKLLFHYYDKDFNNEADTPDNFQSRRPNTSFCFLDIRSPGLGDTAMYLCATGVAGANVLTFGAGSRLTVL.